This entry features one TCR beta chain sequence. These data originate in a study of blood T cell repertoires in COVID-19. Study overall: T cells, B-cell-depleted T cells, or PBMCs provided the cDNA or gDNA that served as material.

The repertoire was sequenced with immunoSEQ multiplex PCR; TCRdb's copy has only in-frame clones and lacks some. The sample yields tens of thousands of clones, about 90% seen once. The V and J ends lost 5 bases and 1 base respectively, with 7 bases between them. This CDR3 has 13 amino acids. Germline CDR1 MGHDK, CDR2 SYGVNS. Sequencing was done on a sample of peripheral blood. The chain employs TRBV25-1 and TRBJ2-3; the D gene is possibly TRBD2 (5 bases). This receptor was taken from an elderly man with acute or convalescent COVID-19. CDR3 DNA sequence: TGTGCCAGCAGTTGGGGAGGCACAGATACGCAGTATTTT. It yields the protein CASSWGGTDTQYF.